The rows below give T cell receptor beta chains drawn from one sample of a study of shared clonotypes between healthy human individuals. Assay: immunoSEQ multiplex PCR; the TCRdb copy retains only in-frame clones and omits some. The table shows 950,000 to 1,100,000 clones, with 75% to 80% occurring only once. Sequencing used memory CD4+ T cells from PBMCs. Every receptor here comes from a man between 18 and 29 years old in good health. Some clones in this sample may be carry-over from other donors' samples. CDR3s include the opening cysteine and the closing phenylalanine or tryptophan. A D gene is named only where the DNA matches it firmly. The listing skips clone size in some rows; elsewhere it reads once, few, many or a size class.

TRBJ1-4	TRBD1	TRBV5-5	NA	CASSFISGGEKLFF	TGTGCCAGCAGCTTCATTTCAGGGGGTGAAAAACTGTTTTTT
TRBJ2-4	NA	TRBV4-3	NA	CASSQEAASGPDIQYF	TGCGCCAGCAGCCAAGAGGCTGCCAGCGGCCCTGACATTCAGTACTTC
TRBJ1-1	NA	TRBV19	NA	CASSIRSEAFF	TGTGCCAGTAGTATCCGGTCAGAAGCTTTCTTT
TRBJ2-7	NA	TRBV21-1	NA	CASSETDPTYEQYF	TGTGCCAGCAGCGAAACAGATCCCACCTACGAGCAGTACTTC
TRBJ2-5	TRBD1	TRBV5-1	few	CASSLGQGMETQYF	TGCGCCAGCAGCTTGGGACAGGGGATGGAGACCCAGTACTTC
TRBJ2-3	NA	TRBV18	NA	CASSPPIRTTDTQYF	TGTGCCAGCTCACCACCGATACGGACCACAGATACGCAGTATTTT
TRBJ2-6	NA	TRBV12-2	NA	CATPRRNRESGANVLTF	TGTGCAACACCCCGGAGGAACAGGGAATCTGGGGCCAACGTCCTGACTTTC
TRBJ2-7	NA	TRBV5-1	NA	CASSLAGLQLTYEQYF	TGCGCCAGCAGCTTGGCCGGACTCCAACTTACCTACGAGCAGTACTTC
TRBJ2-5	TRBD2	TRBV27	few	CASSQPTSGRQETQYF	TGTGCCAGCAGTCAACCGACTAGCGGGAGGCAAGAGACCCAGTACTTC
TRBJ2-7	NA	TRBV11-2	few	CASSLLGWGTYEQYF	TGTGCCAGCAGCCTACTTGGGTGGGGGACCTACGAGCAGTACTTC
TRBJ2-5	TRBD1	TRBV5-1	NA	CASSSGQGSETQYF	TGCGCCAGCAGTTCTGGACAGGGATCGGAGACCCAGTACTTC
TRBJ2-7	NA	TRBV7-9	few	CASSYGGVSYEQYF	TGTGCCAGCAGCTATGGGGGAGTTTCCTACGAGCAGTACTTC
TRBJ2-7	TRBD1	TRBV6-1	NA	CASSVRDRKYF	TGTGCCAGCAGTGTCCGGGACAGGAAGTACTTC
TRBJ2-2	NA	TRBV9	NA	CASSGRTWIAPRDTGELFF	TGTGCCAGCAGCGGACGTACCTGGATTGCCCCGAGGGACACCGGGGAGCTGTTTTTT
TRBJ1-5	NA	TRBV18	NA	CASSPGGAGFQHF	TGTGCCAGCTCACCAGGGGGCGCGGGGTTCCAGCATTTT
TRBJ2-1	TRBD2	TRBV19	NA	CASSFSGTYNEQFF	TGTGCCAGTAGTTTTAGCGGGACCTACAATGAGCAGTTCTTC
TRBJ2-5	NA	TRBV7-2	NA	CASSLEADGTQYF	TGTGCCAGCAGCTTAGAGGCGGACGGGACCCAGTACTTC
TRBJ1-1	NA	TRBV14	few	CASSQLGGTEAFF	TGTGCCAGCAGCCAATTGGGGGGCACTGAAGCTTTCTTT
TRBJ2-7	NA	TRBV15	once	CATSRDRAGEQYF	TGTGCCACCAGCAGAGACAGGGCAGGCGAGCAGTACTTC
TRBJ2-5	NA	TRBV5-1	NA	CASSTPGVETQYF	TGCGCCAGCAGCACCCCCGGGGTTGAGACCCAGTACTTC
TRBJ1-4	TRBD1	TRBV5-1	NA	CASSKGQGVITNEKLFF	TGCGCCAGCAGCAAAGGACAGGGGGTGATCACTAATGAAAAACTGTTTTTT
TRBJ1-1	NA	TRBV11-2	NA	CASSQWETPSNTEAFF	TGTGCCAGCAGCCAGTGGGAGACCCCTTCTAACACTGAAGCTTTCTTT
TRBJ2-3	NA	TRBV16	NA	CASSQSGTYTDTQYF	TGTGCCAGCAGCCAGTCGGGAACCTACACAGATACGCAGTATTTT
TRBJ1-2	NA	TRBV28	NA	CASSLSPGRGYTF	TGTGCCAGCAGTCTCTCACCGGGCCGGGGCTACACCTTC
TRBJ2-1	NA	TRBV6-5	NA	CASRPGGNEQFF	TGTGCCAGCAGGCCCGGGGGCAATGAGCAGTTCTTC
TRBJ1-4	NA	TRBV28	once	CASTLPTDEKLFF	TGTGCCAGCACCCTTCCGACAGATGAAAAACTGTTTTTT
TRBJ2-3	TRBD1	TRBV9	NA	CASSVGRGGPDTQYF	TGTGCCAGCAGCGTAGGTAGAGGGGGCCCAGATACGCAGTATTTT
TRBJ2-5	TRBD1	TRBV4-3	NA	CASSQDRGETQYF	TGCGCCAGCAGCCAAGACAGGGGGGAGACCCAGTACTTC
TRBJ2-1	NA	TRBV10-3	NA	CAISGGQLSSYNEQFF	TGTGCCATCAGTGGCGGACAGCTGAGCTCCTACAATGAGCAGTTCTTC
TRBJ1-1	NA	TRBV30	few	CAWSEEGTVEAFF	TGTGCCTGGAGCGAAGAGGGGACGGTTGAAGCTTTCTTT
TRBJ2-2	TRBD1	TRBV7-8	NA	CASSAGQARTRTGELFF	TGTGCCAGCAGCGCAGGACAGGCGAGGACGAGAACCGGGGAGCTGTTTTTT
TRBJ2-1	NA	TRBV2	NA	CASHDNVNEQFF	TGTGCCAGCCACGACAACGTCAATGAGCAGTTCTTC
TRBJ1-5	TRBD1	TRBV30	NA	CAWSADRGGQPQHF	TGTGCCTGGAGTGCAGACAGGGGAGGTCAGCCCCAGCATTTT
TRBJ1-2	NA	TRBV14	NA	CASSPLNLADDDTF	TGTGCCAGCAGCCCCTTGAACCTGGCGGATGACGACACCTTC
TRBJ1-2	TRBD1	TRBV7-2	NA	CASSLAGQGAGGYTF	TGTGCCAGCAGCTTAGCGGGACAGGGGGCTGGTGGCTACACCTTC
TRBJ2-7	TRBD1	TRBV7-2	NA	CASSWDRGIYEQYF	TGTGCCAGCAGCTGGGACAGGGGGATTTACGAGCAGTACTTC
TRBJ2-1	NA	TRBV6-5	NA	CASRRTDYNEQFF	TGTGCCAGCAGGAGGACAGATTACAATGAGCAGTTCTTC
TRBJ2-2	TRBD2	TRBV10-1	NA	CASSRLAGAGTGELFF	TGCGCCAGCAGTCGGCTAGCGGGAGCCGGCACCGGGGAGCTGTTTTTT
TRBJ2-7	TRBD1	TRBV7-8	NA	CASSLSVAGGFEQYF	TGTGCCAGCAGCTTATCTGTGGCAGGGGGCTTCGAGCAGTACTTC
TRBJ2-5	TRBD1	TRBV2	once	CASSRQGDQETQYF	TGTGCCAGCAGTCGACAGGGGGACCAAGAGACCCAGTACTTC
TRBJ2-7	TRBD2	TRBV25-1	once	CASSADSGISYEQYF	TGTGCCAGCAGTGCGGATAGCGGGATCTCCTACGAGCAGTACTTC
TRBJ2-1	TRBD2	TRBV4-2	once	CASSPRLAGGQVSYNEQFF	TGTGCCAGCAGCCCACGACTAGCGGGAGGGCAGGTCTCCTACAATGAGCAGTTCTTC
TRBJ2-3	NA	TRBV28	NA	CASSFSQHGDTQYF	TGTGCCAGCAGTTTCAGCCAGCATGGAGATACGCAGTATTTT
TRBJ1-2	NA	TRBV7-2	many	CASSPGLGDAGAGYTF	TGTGCCAGCAGCCCAGGGCTGGGAGATGCGGGTGCGGGCTACACCTTC
TRBJ2-7	TRBD1	TRBV15	NA	CATSRDYMGQGAYEQYF	TGTGCCACCAGCAGAGATTATATGGGACAGGGGGCCTACGAGCAGTACTTC
TRBJ1-1	NA	TRBV28	few	CASTIQSNTEAFF	TGTGCCAGCACCATTCAGAGTAACACTGAAGCTTTCTTT
TRBJ1-2	NA	TRBV28	few	CASSEQIYGYTF	TGTGCCAGCAGTGAACAAATCTATGGCTACACCTTC
TRBJ1-1	NA	TRBV11-3	NA	CASSLGSGRGSEAFF	TGTGCCAGCAGCTTAGGTTCGGGCAGGGGATCTGAAGCTTTCTTT
TRBJ2-1	NA	TRBV6-1	NA	CASAGGYYNEQFF	TGTGCCAGCGCAGGGGGGTACTACAATGAGCAGTTCTTC
TRBJ1-1	NA	TRBV7-2	once	CASSLAGGQNTEAFF	TGTGCCAGCAGCTTAGCGGGTGGTCAGAACACTGAAGCTTTCTTT